The 21 T cell receptor beta chains presented below share a single source sample, sequenced in a study of blood T cell repertoires in COVID-19. TCRdb keeps only in-frame clones here, not all; method: immunoSEQ multiplex PCR. The table lists about 200,000 clones, 80% to 90% of them singletons. Sequencing was carried out using peripheral blood. These receptors originate from a man in his 60s with acute or convalescent COVID-19.

V gene TRBV4-1 combines with J gene TRBJ2-3, with 9 bases matching TRBD2. V dropped 3 bases and J dropped 1; count of bases not matched to a gene: 2. CDR1 MGHRA and CDR2 YSYEKL come from the germline V gene. The CDR3 consists of 15 residues. The CDR3 is CASSHSGRGTDTQYF. The CDR3 nucleotides are TGCGCCAGCAGCCATAGCGGGAGAGGCACAGATACGCAGTATTTT.

The rearrangement uses TRBV9 and TRBJ2-4, with 8 nucleotides matching TRBD2. CDR1 SGDLS and CDR2 YYNGEE come from the germline V gene. J gave up 0 bases and V 0 bases, and 8 bases lay outside the gene matches. CDR3 size: 18 residues. CDR3 coding DNA: TGTGCCAGCAGCGTAGATGCGGGAGGCTTACTAGCCAAAAACATTCAGTACTTC. Encoded protein: CASSVDAGGLLAKNIQYF.

The rearrangement links TRBV5-1 to TRBJ2-1; 7 nucleotides align to TRBD1. The germline V gene has CDR1 SGHRS and CDR2 YFSETQ. The CDR3 covers 15 residues. J lost 5 bases, V lost 1 base, and 6 bases had no gene match. CDR3 in DNA: TGCGCCAGCAGCTTGTTGGGACAGATAGACAATGAGCAGTTCTTC. This translates into CASSLLGQIDNEQFF.

The genes are TRBV6-6 and TRBJ2-1; 16 positions agree with TRBD2. Losses at the gene ends were 7 bases for V and 10 bases for J; bases not matched to a gene: 4. This CDR3 region has 14 residues. Per germline, CDR1 MNHNY and CDR2 SVGAGI (reference sequence). The chain's CDR3 is CASIRGLAGGEQFF. CDR3 in DNA: TGTGCCAGCATTCGGGGACTAGCGGGAGGGGAGCAGTTCTTC.

The V call is TRBV27, the J call TRBJ2-2; possible D gene TRBD2, 5 bases. This CDR3 is built from 12 residues. Trimming took 8 bases from V and 3 from J, leaving 7 bases between them. CDR1 is MNHEY, CDR2 SMNVEV, per germline (reference sequence). The CDR3 reads CASGSYTGELFF. CDR3 nucleotides: TGTGCCAGCGGGAGTTACACCGGGGAGCTGTTTTTT.

The chain joins TRBV19 to TRBJ2-5; 8 bases line up with TRBD1. This CDR3 has 15 residues. V was clipped by 5 bases and J by 2 bases; unmatched bases: 7. Germline V gene data show CDR1 as LNHDA and CDR2 as SQIVND (reference sequence). The CDR3 protein is CASSPTDRGQETQYF. CDR3 nucleotide sequence: TGTGCCAGTAGTCCAACCGACAGGGGACAAGAGACCCAGTACTTC.

This clone was observed once. V is TRBV4-1 and J is TRBJ2-7; 7 positions agree with TRBD2. This CDR3 spans 15 amino acids. Trimming cost V 4 bases and J 4 bases; bases outside gene matches: 10. Germline V gene data show CDR1 as MGHRA and CDR2 as YSYEKL. The chain's CDR3 is CASSPKGGSGYEQYF. DNA of the CDR3: TGCGCCAGCAGCCCTAAGGGCGGGAGTGGTTACGAGCAGTACTTC.

This chain connects TRBV28 to TRBJ1-2; 7 positions match TRBD1. CDR3 length: 12 residues. Germline V gene lookup returns CDR1 MDHEN and CDR2 SYDVKM. With V trimmed by 4 bases and J by 4 bases, 0 bases remained unmatched. CDR3 sequence (DNA): TGTGCCAGCAGTTGGGACAGCTATGGCTACACCTTC. Its protein is CASSWDSYGYTF.

The V gene is TRBV5-1, the J gene TRBJ2-3; 15 bases align to TRBD2. Germline V gene lookup returns CDR1 SGHRS and CDR2 YFSETQ. The CDR3 spans 18 residues. J was trimmed by 5 bases and V by 4 bases; bases with no gene match: 11. CDR3 protein: CASSLTGTSGRKGDTQYF. The CDR3 nucleotides are TGCGCCAGCAGCCTGACCGGGACTAGCGGGAGGAAGGGAGATACGCAGTATTTT.

This clone came up once. The rearrangement uses TRBV30 and TRBJ1-3; 9 nucleotides agree with TRBD1. V shed 2 bases, J shed 2 bases, and the junction held 1 base outside the gene matches. This CDR3 is built from 14 residues. The germline V gene encodes CDR1 GTSNPN and CDR2 SVGIG (reference sequence). CDR3 nucleotides: TGTGCCTGGAGTTGGGACAGGGCTGGAAACACCATATATTTT. It specifies CAWSWDRAGNTIYF.

The chain combines TRBV10-3 with TRBJ1-6; D gene ambiguous. Germline V gene data show CDR1 as ENHRY and CDR2 as SYGVKD. V was cut by 3 bases and J by 0 bases, with 9 bases left in between. The CDR3 is 16 amino acids. Here the CDR3 reads CAISEEASSYNSPLHF. As DNA, the CDR3 is TGTGCCATCAGTGAAGAGGCCAGCTCCTATAATTCACCCCTCCACTTT.

The chain couples TRBV18 to TRBJ2-5, with D tentatively TRBD1 (6 bases). The J call is doubtful: the DNA matches TRBJ2-7 better. This CDR3 spans 15 amino acids. In germline, CDR1 is KGHSH, CDR2 LQKENI. CDR3 sequence: CASSPMVGQTYEQYF. The CDR3 region has the DNA TGTGCCAGCTCACCAATGGTAGGACAGACCTACGAGCAGTACTTC.

The V gene is TRBV7-9, the J gene TRBJ2-1; 9 positions agree with TRBD2. The CDR3 consists of 16 residues. Germline V lookup: CDR1 SEHNR, CDR2 FQNEAQ (reference sequence). Trimming cost V 1 base and J 4 bases; bases outside gene matches: 5. The CDR3 coding sequence is TGTGCCAGCAGCTTAGAAGCGGGAGGTCCTTACAATGAGCAGTTCTTC. Protein: CASSLEAGGPYNEQFF.

The J gene is TRBJ2-5, the V gene TRBV4-1; 12 positions match TRBD1. The CDR3 runs to 19 residues. CDR1 is MGHRA and CDR2 is YSYEKL in the germline V gene. Trimming cost V 0 bases and J 9 bases; bases outside gene matches: 17. The CDR3, as DNA: TGCGCCAGCAGCCAAGAGCCGGGACAGGGGGCGAGTACGGGAGGAGCCCAGTACTTC. Encoded protein: CASSQEPGQGASTGGAQYF.

This chain joins TRBV4-3 and TRBJ2-3, with 11 positions matching TRBD2. The ends lost 0 bases at V and 2 bases at J; junction bases unmatched: 10. Germline V lookup: CDR1 LGHNA, CDR2 YSLEER. The CDR3 extends over 19 amino acids. In nucleotides, the CDR3 is TGCGCCAGCAGCCAAGACGTCAGGGCTAGCGGGAGGTTCACAGATACGCAGTATTTT. Translating it yields CASSQDVRASGRFTDTQYF.

Note on this clone: Other DNA sequences in the sample encode the same CDR3. This rearrangement joins TRBV19 to TRBJ2-5; D uncertain. Germline CDR1 and CDR2: LNHDA and SQIVND (reference sequence). Trimming left V 1 base short and J 1 base short, with 4 bases between. This CDR3 has 13 amino acids. As DNA, the CDR3 is TGTGCCAGTAGTATAGGGCTCCAAGAGACCCAGTACTTC. It codes for CASSIGLQETQYF.

The rearrangement uses TRBV28 and TRBJ2-3; D unresolved. V was clipped by 8 bases and J by 0 bases, with 9 bases between them. This CDR3 is built from 13 residues. CDR1 is MDHEN, CDR2 SYDVKM, per germline. In DNA form, the CDR3 reads TGTGCCAGCCGTCAGACTAGCACAGATACGCAGTATTTT. It encodes CASRQTSTDTQYF. The full variable domain, in which reference TRBV28 and TRBJ2-3 provide the parts outside the CDR3, is DVKVTQSSRYLVKRTGEKVFLECVQDMDHENMFWYRQDPGLGLRLIYFSYDVKMKEKGDIPEGYSVSREKKERFSLILESASTNQTSMYLCASRQTSTDTQYFGPGTRLTVL.

The rearrangement links TRBV7-8 to TRBJ1-5; 7 bases map to TRBD1. Per germline, CDR1 SGHVS and CDR2 FQNEAQ. J was trimmed by 7 bases and V by 1 base; bases with no gene match: 4. This CDR3 is 14 amino acids long. CDR3 amino acids: CASSLVTGEQPQHF. The CDR3 DNA follows: TGTGCCAGCAGCTTAGTTACAGGGGAGCAGCCCCAGCATTTT.

The chain combines TRBV7-3 with TRBJ2-1; the match to TRBD2 covers 14 bases. The CDR3 is 19 residues long. V shed 4 bases and J 8 bases; nucleotides not matched to a gene: 16. From germline, CDR1 is SGHTA and CDR2 FQGTGA. CDR3 amino acids: CASSYPGSNGTSGSYEQFF. The DNA of the CDR3 is TGTGCCAGCAGCTACCCGGGGAGTAATGGGACTAGCGGGAGCTATGAGCAGTTCTTC.

The V and J genes are TRBV5-5 and TRBJ1-4, with TRBD1 as a possible D gene (6 bases). Germline V gene lookup returns CDR1 SGHKS and CDR2 YYEKEE (reference sequence). V gave up 2 bases and J gave up 2 bases, with 13 bases separating them. This CDR3 is 16 amino acids long. The CDR3 protein is CASSFAGGSTNEKLFF. The DNA for the CDR3 is TGTGCCAGCAGCTTTGCGGGGGGCTCGACTAATGAAAAACTGTTTTTT.

CDR3 nucleotide sequence: TGTGCCTGGAGTGCCCAACCCCCGGGAGGGCCGAATGAGCAGTTCTTC. Protein: CAWSAQPPGGPNEQFF. The chain combines TRBV30 with TRBJ2-1, with 8 bases identical to TRBD2. V lost 1 base, J lost 7 bases, and 12 bases stayed unmatched. CDR1 is GTSNPN, CDR2 SVGIG, per germline (reference sequence). The CDR3 runs to 16 residues. The full variable domain, completed using reference TRBV30 and TRBJ2-1, is SQTIHQWPATLVQPVGSPLSLECTVEGTSNPNLYWYRQAAGRGLQLLFYSVGIGQISSEVPQNLSASRPQDRQFILSSKKLLLSDSGFYLCAWSAQPPGGPNEQFFGPGTRLTVL.